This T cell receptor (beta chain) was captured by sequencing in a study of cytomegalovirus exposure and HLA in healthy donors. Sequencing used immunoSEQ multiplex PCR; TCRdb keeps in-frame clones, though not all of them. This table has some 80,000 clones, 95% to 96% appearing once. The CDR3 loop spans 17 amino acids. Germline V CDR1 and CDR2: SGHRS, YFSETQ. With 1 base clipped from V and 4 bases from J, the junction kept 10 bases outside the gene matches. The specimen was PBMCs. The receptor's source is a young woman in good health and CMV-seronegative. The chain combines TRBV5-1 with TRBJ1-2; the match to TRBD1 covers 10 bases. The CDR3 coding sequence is TGCGCCAGCAGCTTGAAGACAGGGGGCGACCCGTTCTATGGCTACACCTTC. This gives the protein CASSLKTGGDPFYGYTF.